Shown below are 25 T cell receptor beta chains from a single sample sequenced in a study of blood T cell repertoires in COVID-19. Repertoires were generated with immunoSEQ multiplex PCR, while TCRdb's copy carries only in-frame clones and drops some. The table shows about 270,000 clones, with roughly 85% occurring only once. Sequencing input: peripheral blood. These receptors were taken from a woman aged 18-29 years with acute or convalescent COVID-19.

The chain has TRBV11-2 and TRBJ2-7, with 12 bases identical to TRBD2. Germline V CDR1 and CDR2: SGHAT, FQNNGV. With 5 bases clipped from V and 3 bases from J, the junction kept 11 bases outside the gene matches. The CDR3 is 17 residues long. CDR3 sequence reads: CASSTRLAGDELYEQYF. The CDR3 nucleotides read TGTGCCAGCAGCACGAGACTAGCGGGAGATGAACTCTACGAGCAGTACTTC.

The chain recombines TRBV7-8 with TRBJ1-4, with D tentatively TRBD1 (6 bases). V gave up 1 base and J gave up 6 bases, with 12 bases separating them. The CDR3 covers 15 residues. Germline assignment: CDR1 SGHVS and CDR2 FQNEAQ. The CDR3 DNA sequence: TGTGCCAGCAGCTTAGTTTCAGGGGCCGATGAAAAACTGTTTTTT. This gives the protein CASSLVSGADEKLFF.

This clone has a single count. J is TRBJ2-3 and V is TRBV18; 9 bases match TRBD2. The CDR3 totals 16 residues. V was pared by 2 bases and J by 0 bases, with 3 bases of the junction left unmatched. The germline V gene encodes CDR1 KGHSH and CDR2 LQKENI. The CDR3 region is CASSPSSGASTDTQYF. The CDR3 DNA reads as TGTGCCAGCTCACCATCTAGCGGGGCTAGCACAGATACGCAGTATTTT.

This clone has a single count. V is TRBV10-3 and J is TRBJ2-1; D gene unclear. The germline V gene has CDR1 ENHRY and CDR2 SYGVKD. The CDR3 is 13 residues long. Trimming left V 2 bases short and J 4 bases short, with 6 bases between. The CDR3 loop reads CAISEPVYNEQFF. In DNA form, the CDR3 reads TGTGCCATCAGTGAGCCCGTGTACAATGAGCAGTTCTTC.

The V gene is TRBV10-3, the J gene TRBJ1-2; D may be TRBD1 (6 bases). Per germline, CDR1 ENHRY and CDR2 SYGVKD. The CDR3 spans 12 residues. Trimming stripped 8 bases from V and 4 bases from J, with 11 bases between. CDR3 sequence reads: CAIRDTFYGYTF. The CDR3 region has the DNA TGTGCCATCCGGGACACCTTCTATGGCTACACCTTC.

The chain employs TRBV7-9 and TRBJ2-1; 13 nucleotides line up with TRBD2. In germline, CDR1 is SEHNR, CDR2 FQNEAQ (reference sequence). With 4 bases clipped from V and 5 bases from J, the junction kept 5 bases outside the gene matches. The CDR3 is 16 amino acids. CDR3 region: CASSSGGTSGNNEQFF. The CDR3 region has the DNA TGTGCCAGCAGCTCTGGCGGGACTAGCGGGAACAATGAGCAGTTCTTC. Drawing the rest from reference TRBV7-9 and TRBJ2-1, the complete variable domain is DTGVSQNPRHKITKRGQNVTFRCDPISEHNRLYWYRQTLGQGPEFLTYFQNEAQLEKSRLLSDRFSAERPKGSFSTLEIQRTEQGDSAMYLCASSSGGTSGNNEQFFGPGTRLTVL.

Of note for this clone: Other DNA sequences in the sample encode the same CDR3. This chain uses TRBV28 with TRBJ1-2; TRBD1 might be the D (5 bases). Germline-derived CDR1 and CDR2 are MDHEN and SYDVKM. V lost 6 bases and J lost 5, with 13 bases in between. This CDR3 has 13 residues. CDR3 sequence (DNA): TGTGCCAGCAGCTCCGGGACTGATTATGGCTACACCTTC. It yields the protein CASSSGTDYGYTF.

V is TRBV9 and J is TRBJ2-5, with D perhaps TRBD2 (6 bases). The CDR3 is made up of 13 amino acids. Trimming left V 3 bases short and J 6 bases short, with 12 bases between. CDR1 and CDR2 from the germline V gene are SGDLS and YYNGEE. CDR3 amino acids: CASSGGGMKTQYF. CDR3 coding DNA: TGTGCCAGCAGCGGTGGCGGGATGAAGACCCAGTACTTC.

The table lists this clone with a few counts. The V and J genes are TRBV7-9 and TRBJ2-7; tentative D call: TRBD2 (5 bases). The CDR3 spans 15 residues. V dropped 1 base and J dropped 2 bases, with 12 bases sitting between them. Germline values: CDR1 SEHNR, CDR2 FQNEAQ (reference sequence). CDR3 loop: CASSLVGGFAYEQYF. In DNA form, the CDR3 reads TGTGCCAGCAGCTTAGTTGGCGGGTTCGCCTACGAGCAGTACTTC. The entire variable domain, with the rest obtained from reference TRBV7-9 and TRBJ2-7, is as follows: DTGVSQNPRHKITKRGQNVTFRCDPISEHNRLYWYRQTLGQGPEFLTYFQNEAQLEKSRLLSDRFSAERPKGSFSTLEIQRTEQGDSAMYLCASSLVGGFAYEQYFGPGTRLTVT.

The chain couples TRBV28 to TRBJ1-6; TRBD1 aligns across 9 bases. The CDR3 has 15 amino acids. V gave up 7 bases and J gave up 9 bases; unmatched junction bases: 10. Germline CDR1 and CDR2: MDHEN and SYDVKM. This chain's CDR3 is CASTWAGTGFSPLHF. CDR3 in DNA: TGTGCCAGCACCTGGGCCGGGACAGGGTTTTCACCCCTCCACTTT.

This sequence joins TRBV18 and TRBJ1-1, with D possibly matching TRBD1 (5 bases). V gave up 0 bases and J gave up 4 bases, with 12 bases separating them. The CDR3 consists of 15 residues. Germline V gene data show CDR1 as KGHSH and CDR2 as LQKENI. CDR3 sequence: CASSPPARVGTEAFF. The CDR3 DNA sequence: TGTGCCAGCTCACCACCGGCCAGGGTGGGCACTGAAGCTTTCTTT.

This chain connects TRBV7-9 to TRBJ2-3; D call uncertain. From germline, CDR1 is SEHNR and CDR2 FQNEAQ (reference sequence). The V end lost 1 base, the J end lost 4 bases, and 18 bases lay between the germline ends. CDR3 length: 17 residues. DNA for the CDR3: TGTGCCAGCAGCTTAGTCGCCCAGAACCCCTTGGCAGATACGCAGTATTTT. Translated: CASSLVAQNPLADTQYF.

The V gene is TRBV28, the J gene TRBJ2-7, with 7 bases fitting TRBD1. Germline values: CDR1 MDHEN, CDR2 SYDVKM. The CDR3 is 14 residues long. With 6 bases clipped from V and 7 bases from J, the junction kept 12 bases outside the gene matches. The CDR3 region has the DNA TGTGCCAGCAGCTACCTAGGGGGCACCTTGGAGCAGTACTTC. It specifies CASSYLGGTLEQYF.

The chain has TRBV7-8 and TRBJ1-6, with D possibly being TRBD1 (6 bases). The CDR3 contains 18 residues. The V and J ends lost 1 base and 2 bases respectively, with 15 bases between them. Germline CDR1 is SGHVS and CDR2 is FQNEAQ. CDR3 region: CASSLGGRDTPYNSPLHF. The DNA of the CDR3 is TGTGCCAGCAGCTTAGGGGGGCGCGATACCCCCTATAATTCACCCCTCCACTTT.

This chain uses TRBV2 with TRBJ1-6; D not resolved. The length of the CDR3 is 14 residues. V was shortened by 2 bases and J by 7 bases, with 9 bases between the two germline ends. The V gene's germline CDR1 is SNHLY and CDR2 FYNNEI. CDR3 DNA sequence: TGTGCCAGCAGTGAACGACGGGGAAATTCACCCCTCCACTTT. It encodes CASSERRGNSPLHF.

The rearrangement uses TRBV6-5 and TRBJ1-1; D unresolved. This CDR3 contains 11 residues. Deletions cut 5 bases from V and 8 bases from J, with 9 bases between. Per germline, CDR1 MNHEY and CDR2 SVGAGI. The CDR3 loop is CASSPPPEAFF. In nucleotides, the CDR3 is TGTGCCAGCAGTCCCCCCCCGGAAGCTTTCTTT.

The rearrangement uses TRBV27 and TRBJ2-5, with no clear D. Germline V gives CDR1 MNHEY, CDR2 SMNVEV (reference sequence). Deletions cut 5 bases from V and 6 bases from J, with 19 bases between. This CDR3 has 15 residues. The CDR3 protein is CASSPRPRGEQTQYF. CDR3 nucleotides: TGTGCCAGCAGTCCCCGGCCCCGAGGAGAGCAGACCCAGTACTTC.

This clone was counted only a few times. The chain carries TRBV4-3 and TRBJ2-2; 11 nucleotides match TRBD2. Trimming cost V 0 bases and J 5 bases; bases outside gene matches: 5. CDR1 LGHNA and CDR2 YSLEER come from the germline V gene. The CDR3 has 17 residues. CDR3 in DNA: TGCGCCAGCAGCCAAGATGTGGCTAGCGGGGGGACCGGGGAGCTGTTTTTT. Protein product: CASSQDVASGGTGELFF.

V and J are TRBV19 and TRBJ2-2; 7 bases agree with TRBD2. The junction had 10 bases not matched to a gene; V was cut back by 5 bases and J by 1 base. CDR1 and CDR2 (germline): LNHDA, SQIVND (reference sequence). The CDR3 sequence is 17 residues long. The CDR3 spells CASSPSGSGKNTGELFF. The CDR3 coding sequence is TGTGCCAGTAGTCCTTCGGGGAGCGGGAAGAACACCGGGGAGCTGTTTTTT.

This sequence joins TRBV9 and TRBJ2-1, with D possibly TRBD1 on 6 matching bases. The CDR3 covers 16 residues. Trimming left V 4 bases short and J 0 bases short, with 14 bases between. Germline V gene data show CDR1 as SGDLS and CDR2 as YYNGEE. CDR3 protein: CASSHMQGSSYNEQFF. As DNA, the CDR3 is TGTGCCAGCAGCCATATGCAGGGGTCCTCCTACAATGAGCAGTTCTTC.

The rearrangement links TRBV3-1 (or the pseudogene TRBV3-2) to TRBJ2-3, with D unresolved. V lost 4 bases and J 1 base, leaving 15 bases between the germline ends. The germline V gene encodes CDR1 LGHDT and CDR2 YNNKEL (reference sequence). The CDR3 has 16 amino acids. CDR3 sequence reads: CASSPGGVGGTDTQYF. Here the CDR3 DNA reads TGTGCCAGCAGCCCCGGCGGTGTCGGTGGCACAGATACGCAGTATTTT.

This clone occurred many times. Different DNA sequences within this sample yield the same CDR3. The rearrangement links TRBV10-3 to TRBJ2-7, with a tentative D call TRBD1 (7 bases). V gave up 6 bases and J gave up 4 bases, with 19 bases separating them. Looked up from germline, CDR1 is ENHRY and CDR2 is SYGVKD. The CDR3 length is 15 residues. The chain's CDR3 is CAISPGTSGGYEQYF. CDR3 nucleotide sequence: TGTGCCATCAGCCCCGGGACATCAGGGGGGTACGAGCAGTACTTC.

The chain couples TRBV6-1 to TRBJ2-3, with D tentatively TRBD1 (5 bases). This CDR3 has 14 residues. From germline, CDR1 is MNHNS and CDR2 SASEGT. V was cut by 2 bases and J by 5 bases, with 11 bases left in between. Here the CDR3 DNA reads TGTGCCAGCAGTGAACAGGGCCGAGGAGATACGCAGTATTTT. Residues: CASSEQGRGDTQYF.

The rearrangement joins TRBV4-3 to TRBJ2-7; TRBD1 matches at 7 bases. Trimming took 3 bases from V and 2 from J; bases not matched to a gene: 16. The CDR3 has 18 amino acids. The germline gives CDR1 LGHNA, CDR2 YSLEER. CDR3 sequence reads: CASSQWSGSRDRTYEQYF. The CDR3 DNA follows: TGCGCCAGCAGCCAGTGGTCTGGGTCTCGGGACAGAACCTACGAGCAGTACTTC.

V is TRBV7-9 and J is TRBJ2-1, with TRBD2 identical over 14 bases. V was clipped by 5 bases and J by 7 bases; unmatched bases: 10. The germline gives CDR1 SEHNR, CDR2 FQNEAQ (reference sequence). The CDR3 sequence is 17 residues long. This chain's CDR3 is CASSTGTSGSIRNEQFF. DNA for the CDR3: TGTGCCAGCAGCACCGGGACTAGCGGGAGTATACGTAATGAGCAGTTCTTC.